This T cell receptor beta chain is from a study of blood T cell repertoires in COVID-19. Across the study: T cells, B-cell-depleted T cells, or PBMCs supplied cDNA or gDNA.

The germline V gene has CDR1 MGHRA and CDR2 YSYEKL. The CDR3 sequence is 14 residues long. J gave up 5 bases and V 2 bases, and 3 bases lay outside the gene matches. Measured with immunoSEQ multiplex PCR; TCRdb has only the in-frame clones, and not every one. Among 100,000 to 150,000 clones, over 60% were seen once, and the ten largest hold 7.9%. The J gene is TRBJ2-7, the V gene TRBV4-1, with 10 bases aligning to TRBD2. The TCR sequence derives from a human donor in a cohort sampled during active COVID-19. Input material: peripheral blood. The CDR3 nucleotides read TGCGCCAGCAGCCAATCTGGACTAGCGGACGAGCAGTACTTC. Translation gives CASSQSGLADEQYF.